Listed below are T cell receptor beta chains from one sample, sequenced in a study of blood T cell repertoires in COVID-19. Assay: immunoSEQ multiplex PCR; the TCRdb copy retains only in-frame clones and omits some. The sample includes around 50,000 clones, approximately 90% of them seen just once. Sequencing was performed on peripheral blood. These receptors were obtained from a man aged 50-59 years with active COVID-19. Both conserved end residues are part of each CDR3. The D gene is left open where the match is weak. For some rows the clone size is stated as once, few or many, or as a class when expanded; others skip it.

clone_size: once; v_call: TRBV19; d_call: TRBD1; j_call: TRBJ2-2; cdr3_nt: TGTGCCAGTAGTCTAGGCGGACAGGGGCGCGGCACCGGGGAGCTGTTTTTT; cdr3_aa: CASSLGGQGRGTGELFF
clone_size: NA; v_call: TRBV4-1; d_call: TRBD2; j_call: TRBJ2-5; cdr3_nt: TGCGCCAGCAGCCCCCTCCCGGGGGGGCGGGTGAGAGAGACCCAGTACTTC; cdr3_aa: CASSPLPGGRVRETQYF
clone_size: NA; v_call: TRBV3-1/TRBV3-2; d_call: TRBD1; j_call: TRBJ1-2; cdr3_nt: TGTGCCAGCAGCCAAGATGCGACAGGGGGGGGCTATGGCTACACCTTC; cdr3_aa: CASSQDATGGGYGYTF
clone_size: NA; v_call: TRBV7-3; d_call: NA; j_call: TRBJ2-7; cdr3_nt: TGTGCCAGCAGCCCCCAGGGGTTGGGTGGCTACGAGCAGTACTTC; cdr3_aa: CASSPQGLGGYEQYF
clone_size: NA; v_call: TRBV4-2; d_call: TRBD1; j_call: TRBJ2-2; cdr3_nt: TGTGCCAGCAGCCACCCTTTCCAGGGGGTTACCGGGGAGCTGTTTTTT; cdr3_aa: CASSHPFQGVTGELFF
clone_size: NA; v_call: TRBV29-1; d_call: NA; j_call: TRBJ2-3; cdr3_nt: TGCAGCGCCGATCGGGCAGGGGTTAGCACAGATACGCAGTATTTT; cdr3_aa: CSADRAGVSTDTQYF
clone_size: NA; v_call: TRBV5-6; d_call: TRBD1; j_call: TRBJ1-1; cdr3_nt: TGTGCCAGCAACCCGACAGGGGTAGACACTGAAGCTTTCTTT; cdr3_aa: CASNPTGVDTEAFF
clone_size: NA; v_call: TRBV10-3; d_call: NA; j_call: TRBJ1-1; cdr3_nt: TGTGCCATCAGTGAGCCGACAGCGAACACTGAAGCTTTCTTT; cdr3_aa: CAISEPTANTEAFF
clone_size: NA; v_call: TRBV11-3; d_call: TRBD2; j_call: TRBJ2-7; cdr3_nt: TGTGCCAGCAGCCCTCCAGGGAGGGCCTACGAGCAGTACTTC; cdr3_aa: CASSPPGRAYEQYF
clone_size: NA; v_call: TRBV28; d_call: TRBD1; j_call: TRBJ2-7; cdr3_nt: TGTGCCAGCAGTGGGACAGGGGCGTACGAGCAGTACTTC; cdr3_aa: CASSGTGAYEQYF
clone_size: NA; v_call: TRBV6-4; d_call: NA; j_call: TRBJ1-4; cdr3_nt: TGTGCCAGCAGTCCGACAGGTGGGGCAGAAAAACTGTTTTTT; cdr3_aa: CASSPTGGAEKLFF
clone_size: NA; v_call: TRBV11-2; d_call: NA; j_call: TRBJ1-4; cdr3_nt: TGTGCCAGCAGCCCCGGGACACATAATGAAAAACTGTTTTTT; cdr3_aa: CASSPGTHNEKLFF
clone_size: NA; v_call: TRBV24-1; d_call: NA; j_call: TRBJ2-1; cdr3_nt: TGTGCCACCAGTGACAGGGGCCGGGGCCACAATGAGCAGTTCTTC; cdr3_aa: CATSDRGRGHNEQFF
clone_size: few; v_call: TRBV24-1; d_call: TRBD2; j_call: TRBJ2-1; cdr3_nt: TGTGCCACCAGTGACGCACTAGCGGGAGAAAATGAGCAGTTCTTC; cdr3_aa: CATSDALAGENEQFF
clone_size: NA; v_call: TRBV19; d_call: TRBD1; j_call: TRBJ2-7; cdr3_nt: TGTGCCAGTAGTGCCCGGACAGGGGAGCGGCACGAGCAGTACTTC; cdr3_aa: CASSARTGERHEQYF